This is a list of T cell receptor beta chains from one sample in a study of siplizumab effects on memory and regulatory T cells. TCRdb's table, derived via immunoSEQ multiplex PCR, lists solely in-frame clones and lacks some. The sample includes approximately 82,000 clones, 80% to 90% of them seen just once. The sequencing input was Tregs sorted from blood. The receptors come from a human donor in good health. The CDR3 runs from the conserved cysteine through the conserved F or W. D genes are given only for firm matches. Some rows mark clone size as missing; the rest say once, few, many or name a class of expanded clone.

CDR3aa,CDR3nt,abundance,j_gene,len,d_gene,v_gene
CATSGGSAYEQYF,TGTGCCACCAGCGGGGGTAGTGCCTACGAGCAGTACTTC,NA,TRBJ2-7,13,NA,TRBV15
CASSEEGGGQTQYF,TGTGCCAGCAGCGAGGAAGGGGGCGGACAGACCCAGTACTTC,NA,TRBJ2-5,14,TRBD1,TRBV11-3
CTSSQDGRLAGGYTDTQYF,TGCACCAGCAGCCAAGACGGGAGACTAGCGGGGGGCTACACAGATACGCAGTATTTT,NA,TRBJ2-3,19,NA,TRBV1
CATHVPQEGQPQHF,TGTGCCACCCACGTCCCGCAGGAGGGTCAGCCCCAGCATTTT,NA,TRBJ1-5,14,NA,TRBV28
CASSLLQGREQYF,TGTGCCAGCAGCTTATTACAGGGGAGAGAGCAGTACTTC,NA,TRBJ2-7,13,TRBD1,TRBV7-3
CASRGGQSTDTQYF,TGCGCCAGCCGGGGCGGACAGAGCACAGATACGCAGTATTTT,NA,TRBJ2-3,14,NA,TRBV5-1
CASSRYGSSYEQYF,TGTGCCAGCTCACGTTACGGGAGCTCCTACGAGCAGTACTTC,NA,TRBJ2-7,14,NA,TRBV18
CASRPGQAYGYTF,TGTGCCAGCAGACCGGGACAGGCCTATGGCTACACCTTC,NA,TRBJ1-2,13,TRBD1,TRBV6-6
CASSLSGTGSQPQHF,TGTGCCAGCAGTTTATCAGGGACAGGGAGTCAGCCCCAGCATTTT,NA,TRBJ1-5,15,TRBD1,TRBV27
CAWSVAGGPVTQYF,TGTGCCTGGTCCGTAGCGGGGGGCCCCGTGACCCAGTACTTC,NA,TRBJ2-5,14,TRBD2,TRBV30
CASGLSGGATQYF,TGTGCTAGTGGTTTGTCGGGGGGGGCGACCCAGTACTTC,NA,TRBJ2-5,13,TRBD2,TRBV12-5
CASGFVDYSNQPQHF,TGTGCTAGTGGTTTTGTAGATTATAGCAATCAGCCCCAGCATTTT,NA,TRBJ1-5,15,NA,TRBV12-5
CASSQGTGGGPHNEQFF,TGTGCCAGCAGCCAAGGCACGGGCGGGGGGCCCCACAATGAGCAGTTCTTC,NA,TRBJ2-1,17,TRBD2,TRBV4-2
CASCRGQNNEKLFF,TGTGCCAGTTGTAGGGGACAGAATAATGAAAAACTGTTTTTT,NA,TRBJ1-4,14,TRBD1,TRBV19
CSAGGQNGYTF,TGCAGTGCCGGAGGGCAGAACGGCTACACCTTC,NA,TRBJ1-2,11,NA,TRBV20-1
CASSGGPKGPQETQYF,TGCGCCAGCAGCGGGGGGCCCAAGGGTCCACAAGAGACCCAGTACTTC,NA,TRBJ2-5,16,NA,TRBV5-1
CANMGKPPSYEQYF,TGTGCCAACATGGGGAAGCCCCCGTCCTACGAGCAGTACTTC,few,TRBJ2-7,14,NA,TRBV19
CATSDLGRGVDQPQHF,TGTGCCACCAGCGACCTTGGCAGGGGAGTGGATCAGCCCCAGCATTTT,NA,TRBJ1-5,16,NA,TRBV15
CASSLSRQDYGYTF,TGTGCCAGCAGCTTATCTAGGCAAGACTATGGCTACACCTTC,NA,TRBJ1-2,14,NA,TRBV7-3
CSARSNEQFF,TGCAGTGCTAGATCCAATGAGCAGTTCTTC,NA,TRBJ2-1,10,NA,TRBV20-1
CASSPLSRDLRNSPLHF,TGTGCCAGCTCACCACTCTCTCGAGACCTGAGAAATTCACCCCTCCACTTT,few,TRBJ1-6,17,NA,TRBV18
CASRLLAGTSPNEQFF,TGCGCCAGCAGATTACTAGCGGGGACCTCACCCAATGAGCAGTTCTTC,few,TRBJ2-1,16,TRBD2,TRBV5-1
CASTGLLNTGELFF,TGCGCCAGCACGGGACTTTTGAACACCGGGGAGCTGTTTTTT,NA,TRBJ2-2,14,NA,TRBV4-3
CASGAVAGNTIYF,TGTGCCAGTGGGGCAGTAGCGGGAAACACCATATATTTT,once,TRBJ1-3,13,NA,TRBV2
CASSYVGEGYGYTF,TGTGCCAGCAGTTACGTGGGGGAAGGCTATGGCTACACCTTC,NA,TRBJ1-2,14,NA,TRBV6-5
CASSATGGQNEQFF,TGCGCCAGCAGCGCGACAGGGGGCCAGAATGAGCAGTTCTTC,NA,TRBJ2-1,14,TRBD1,TRBV5-1
CASSLMGAAYQETQYF,TGTGCCAGCAGTTTGATGGGGGCGGCGTACCAAGAGACCCAGTACTTC,NA,TRBJ2-5,16,NA,TRBV28
CASSLHRVNYGYTF,TGTGCCAGCAGCTTACACAGGGTAAACTATGGCTACACCTTC,NA,TRBJ1-2,14,NA,TRBV7-2
CASSPGDLYEQYF,TGTGCCAGCTCCCCGGGTGACCTCTACGAGCAGTACTTC,NA,TRBJ2-7,13,NA,TRBV18
CASTGFGAAFF,TGTGCCAGCACGGGATTCGGGGCAGCTTTCTTT,NA,TRBJ1-1,11,NA,TRBV2
CASSYGENTEAFF,TGTGCCAGCAGCTATGGGGAGAACACTGAAGCTTTCTTT,NA,TRBJ1-1,13,NA,TRBV4-2
CAISEVGAGVIEQFF,TGTGCCATCAGTGAGGTAGGAGCGGGGGTGATTGAGCAGTTCTTC,NA,TRBJ2-1,15,TRBD2,TRBV10-3
CASSQVHRGEQYF,TGTGCCAGCAGCCAAGTTCACCGGGGCGAGCAGTACTTC,NA,TRBJ2-7,13,NA,TRBV14
CASSPSGGAGKTQYF,TGTGCCAGCAGTCCAAGCGGGGGGGCCGGAAAGACCCAGTACTTC,few,TRBJ2-5,15,TRBD2,TRBV6-5
CAISDWGSRSPLHF,TGTGCCATCAGTGATTGGGGGTCACGTTCACCCCTCCACTTT,once,TRBJ1-6,14,NA,TRBV10-3
CASSPPFPGRDTQYF,TGCGCCAGCAGCCCGCCGTTTCCGGGGCGGGATACGCAGTATTTT,NA,TRBJ2-3,15,NA,TRBV4-1
CASRGGLAPETQYF,TGCGCCAGCAGGGGGGGACTAGCTCCCGAGACCCAGTACTTC,NA,TRBJ2-5,14,TRBD2,TRBV10-2
CASSPYVGVKSYEQYF,TGTGCCAGCAGCCCCTACGTCGGGGTTAAATCCTACGAGCAGTACTTC,NA,TRBJ2-7,16,NA,TRBV7-6
CASSYGRYYGYTF,TGTGCCAGCAGTTACGGGCGGTACTATGGCTACACCTTC,NA,TRBJ1-2,13,NA,TRBV6-5
CATWGGYTEAFF,TGCGCCACCTGGGGCGGGTACACTGAAGCTTTCTTT,NA,TRBJ1-1,12,NA,TRBV10-2
CSARDRGEQYF,TGCAGTGCTAGAGATCGTGGAGAGCAGTACTTC,NA,TRBJ2-7,11,NA,TRBV20-1
CASSVADANEQFF,TGTGCCAGCAGCGTAGCGGACGCCAATGAGCAGTTCTTC,NA,TRBJ2-1,13,NA,TRBV9
CASSLSGVRTTDTQYF,TGTGCCAGCAGCCTAAGTGGGGTCCGAACCACAGATACGCAGTATTTT,NA,TRBJ2-3,16,NA,TRBV7-6
CASSEGREAYGYTF,TGTGCCAGCAGTGAGGGTAGGGAGGCCTATGGCTACACCTTC,NA,TRBJ1-2,14,NA,TRBV2
CASRGVGSVYGYTF,TGTGCCAGCAGGGGGGTGGGCAGTGTGTATGGCTACACCTTC,NA,TRBJ1-2,14,NA,TRBV7-2
CASSPGTIPGGADTQYF,TGTGCCAGCAGTCCCGGGACTATCCCCGGAGGAGCAGATACGCAGTATTTT,medium-sized,TRBJ2-3,17,TRBD2,TRBV11-3
CASSIQAGSSGNTIYF,TGTGCCAGTAGTATTCAGGCAGGGAGCTCTGGAAACACCATATATTTT,once,TRBJ1-3,16,NA,TRBV19
CASKELEQGDNQPQHF,TGTGCCAGTAAGGAGTTGGAACAGGGGGACAATCAGCCCCAGCATTTT,NA,TRBJ1-5,16,TRBD1,TRBV19
CASSQDTGAGSVNEQFF,TGTGCCAGCAGCCAAGATACAGGGGCCGGATCGGTCAATGAGCAGTTCTTC,NA,TRBJ2-1,17,TRBD1,TRBV4-2
CASSLAETGGFGEYEQYF,TGTGCCAGCAGCTTAGCCGAGACAGGGGGTTTTGGAGAATACGAGCAGTACTTC,few,TRBJ2-7,18,TRBD1,TRBV13
CASSEGQGGEAFF,TGTGCCAGCAGTGAAGGGCAGGGGGGTGAAGCTTTCTTT,NA,TRBJ1-1,13,TRBD1,TRBV6-1
CSVLPRGDGSTEAFF,TGCAGCGTTCTACCCCGAGGGGACGGGAGCACTGAAGCTTTCTTT,few,TRBJ1-1,15,NA,TRBV29-1
CASSLGGGTNEQFF,TGCGCCAGCAGCTTGGGCGGGGGAACGAATGAGCAGTTCTTC,NA,TRBJ2-1,14,TRBD2,TRBV5-1
CASSADPASAQHF,TGTGCCAGCAGCGCGGACCCCGCTTCGGCCCAGCACTTC,NA,TRBJ2-5,13,NA,TRBV2
CASSREAAYGYTF,TGTGCCAGCAGCCGGGAGGCAGCCTATGGCTACACCTTC,NA,TRBJ1-2,13,NA,TRBV6-5
CASSTGLSETQYF,TGTGCCAGCAGCACGGGACTGAGTGAGACCCAGTACTTC,NA,TRBJ2-5,13,NA,TRBV11-3